The 21 T cell receptor beta chains listed next were all sequenced from one sample in a study of T cells in localized non-small cell lung cancer. Measured with immunoSEQ multiplex PCR; TCRdb has only the in-frame clones, and not every one. This sample has around 26,000 clones, with over 75% found just once. The sample consisted of peripheral blood, taken before any cancer treatment. The origin of the receptors is a man aged 40-75 years with stage III squamous cell lung carcinoma.

The chain joins TRBV19 to TRBJ2-2; D possibly uses TRBD1 or TRBD2 (5 bases each). V dropped 9 bases and J dropped 5 bases, with 19 bases sitting between them. The germline CDR1 and CDR2 sequences are LNHDA and SQIVND (reference sequence). The CDR3 runs to 15 residues. The CDR3 region is CASDRTPSGTGELFF. Written as DNA, the CDR3 is TGTGCCAGCGACAGAACTCCTTCGGGGACCGGGGAGCTGTTTTTT.

The chain couples TRBV28 to TRBJ2-3, with D possibly being TRBD2 (5 bases). The CDR3 loop spans 20 amino acids. CDR1 MDHEN and CDR2 SYDVKM come from the germline V gene. V was cut by 4 bases and J by 5 bases, with 31 bases left in between. The CDR3 sequence is CASSSHLRQMQRPGGDTQYF. For the CDR3, the DNA is TGTGCCAGCAGTTCTCACCTCAGGCAGATGCAGCGGCCCGGCGGAGATACGCAGTATTTT.

This chain uses TRBV9 with TRBJ2-5; possible D gene TRBD2, 6 bases. Germline V gives CDR1 SGDLS, CDR2 YYNGEE. V was shortened by 0 bases and J by 4 bases, with 13 bases between the two germline ends. CDR3 size: 15 residues. The CDR3, as DNA: TGTGCCAGCAGCGTAGGGGGCGTGGGGGGAGAGACCCAGTACTTC. It specifies CASSVGGVGGETQYF.

V and J are TRBV6-1 and TRBJ2-3; D remains ambiguous. This CDR3 region has 15 residues. The germline V gene has CDR1 MNHNS and CDR2 SASEGT. Trimming pared 10 bases from V and 4 bases from J, leaving 21 bases between. CDR3 sequence (DNA): TGTGCCACCCTCCGCCGGGCCTCGAGCGCAGATACGCAGTATTTT. Protein sequence: CATLRRASSADTQYF.

CDR3 bases: TGTGCCAGCAGTTTCCTCACCAACAGGAAACCCTCTGGAAACACCATATATTTT. The encoded protein is CASSFLTNRKPSGNTIYF. The genes are TRBV28 and TRBJ1-3; tentative D call: TRBD1 (5 bases). Trimming took 3 bases from V and 0 from J, leaving 18 bases between them. Per the germline V gene, CDR1 is MDHEN and CDR2 is SYDVKM. The CDR3 spans 18 residues.

In its sample, this clone was seen a few times. V is TRBV7-9 and J is TRBJ2-6; TRBD1 might be the D (6 bases). This CDR3 region has 17 residues. Per germline, CDR1 SEHNR and CDR2 FQNEAQ (reference sequence). V gave up 0 bases and J gave up 0 bases, with 9 bases separating them. CDR3 bases: TGTGCCAGCAGCTTAGCGTGGGACATCTCTGGGGCCAACGTCCTGACTTTC. It yields the protein CASSLAWDISGANVLTF.

The chain is built from TRBV5-8 and TRBJ2-1; 7 bases are shared with TRBD2. The CDR3 contains 15 residues. Trimming took 3 bases from V and 7 from J; bases not matched to a gene: 10. CDR1 is SGHTS and CDR2 is YDEGEE in the germline V gene. CDR3 nucleotide sequence: TGTGCCAGCAGCTGGAGCGCGGGAGCAACGAATGAGCAGTTCTTC. This translates into CASSWSAGATNEQFF.

The V and J genes are TRBV6-1 and TRBJ1-2; no clear D. Germline CDR1 MNHNS, CDR2 SASEGT. The CDR3 runs to 15 residues. Trimming took 2 bases from V and 5 from J, leaving 15 bases between them. CDR3 DNA: TGTGCCAGCAGTGAATACGGCAGCGGACCTTATGGCTACACCTTC. As protein: CASSEYGSGPYGYTF.

The V and J genes are TRBV6-6 and TRBJ2-7; 12 nucleotides line up with TRBD1. The germline gives CDR1 MNHNY, CDR2 SVGAGI (reference sequence). Germline trimming cut 6 bases from V and 6 bases from J; bases unmatched to any gene: 9. The CDR3 consists of 15 residues. The CDR3 DNA sequence: TGTGCCAGCAGCTACGGGACAGGGGGCATCTCCGAGCAGTACTTC. This codes for CASSYGTGGISEQYF.

There are a few counts of this clone. The chain uses TRBV27 and TRBJ2-3; TRBD2 matches 10 bases. The CDR3 consists of 18 residues. V dropped 2 bases and J dropped 2; count of bases not matched to a gene: 10. In germline, CDR1 is MNHEY, CDR2 SMNVEV (reference sequence). In DNA form, the CDR3 reads TGTGCCAGCAGTTTACAAATCCTTAGCGGGGGGCTCACAGATACGCAGTATTTT. Its translation is CASSLQILSGGLTDTQYF.

This chain joins TRBV7-9 and TRBJ2-5; D gene unclear. CDR3 length equals 15 residues. V shed 1 base and J shed 1 base, with 10 bases lying between them. Per germline, CDR1 SEHNR and CDR2 FQNEAQ (reference sequence). Here the CDR3 DNA reads TGTGCCAGCAGCTTAGGGGTACAAACCCAAGAGACCCAGTACTTC. Its translation: CASSLGVQTQETQYF.

In this sample, this clone turned up a few times. This chain uses TRBV19 with TRBJ1-1; 8 bases agree with TRBD1. Trimming removed 5 bases from V and 4 bases from J; junction bases left unmatched: 9. The germline V gene encodes CDR1 LNHDA and CDR2 SQIVND (reference sequence). CDR3 length equals 15 residues. As DNA, the CDR3 is TGTGCCAGTAGTGACCTCGGGACAGGCGGCACTGAAGCTTTCTTT. This codes for CASSDLGTGGTEAFF.

As to this clone: A junction end diverges from the germline sequence, so it may reflect a read error. This chain links TRBV5-1 with TRBJ2-6; possibly TRBD1 for D (6 bases). Germline CDR1 reads SGHRS; CDR2 reads YFSETQ. This CDR3 comprises 13 residues. The CDR3 sequence is CASRRSSRDNLAF. The CDR3 DNA reads as TGCGCCAGCAGACGGAGCAGCCGGGACAACTTGGCTTTC.

The chain uses TRBV30 and TRBJ1-5; unclear D gene. The ends were cut back, 1 base at V and 0 bases at J, with 4 bases in the middle. The CDR3 extends over 13 amino acids. The germline V gene has CDR1 GTSNPN and CDR2 SVGIG (reference sequence). The CDR3 sequence is CAWSEDSNQPQHF. As DNA, the CDR3 is TGTGCCTGGAGTGAGGATAGCAATCAGCCCCAGCATTTT.

The chain recombines TRBV19 with TRBJ2-5; the D is unclear. The germline gives CDR1 LNHDA, CDR2 SQIVND (reference sequence). This CDR3 has 12 amino acids. Trimming removed 7 bases at V and 9 bases at J, with 15 bases between. The CDR3 loop reads CASNEPPKAQYF. The CDR3 nucleotides read TGTGCCAGTAACGAACCCCCCAAGGCCCAGTACTTC.

The chain combines TRBV5-1 with TRBJ2-3, with 7 bases lining up with TRBD1. CDR1 is SGHRS, CDR2 YFSETQ, per germline. V was pared by 2 bases and J by 3 bases, with 6 bases of the junction left unmatched. The CDR3 runs 15 residues. CDR3 bases: TGCGCCAGCAGCTTCAAGGGGGCTAGAACAGATACGCAGTATTTT. It translates to CASSFKGARTDTQYF.

This clone has just one count. J is TRBJ2-1 and V is TRBV6-6; TRBD2 agrees at 7 bases. From germline, CDR1 is MNHNY and CDR2 SVGAGI (reference sequence). V lost 4 bases, J lost 2 bases, and 5 bases stayed unmatched. The CDR3 sequence is 15 residues long. CDR3 sequence: CASSSQRDTYNEQFF. The CDR3 DNA reads TGTGCCAGCAGTTCCCAGCGGGATACCTACAATGAGCAGTTCTTC.

V usage is TRBV7-2 and J usage is TRBJ2-3; 12 bases are shared with TRBD2. CDR1 and CDR2 from the germline V gene are SGHTA and FQGNSA. Trimming at V came to 0 bases and at J to 14 bases, leaving 6 bases not matched to a gene. The length of the CDR3 is 14 residues. CDR3 residues: CASSLAPLAGGLYF. As DNA, the CDR3 is TGTGCCAGCAGCTTAGCGCCGCTAGCGGGGGGGCTGTATTTT. The entire variable domain, with the rest obtained from reference TRBV7-2 and TRBJ2-3, is as follows: GAGVSQSPSNKVTEKGKDVELRCDPISGHTALYWYRQSLGQGLEFLIYFQGNSAPDKSGLPSDRFSAERTGGSVSTLTIQRTQQEDSAVYLCASSLAPLAGGLYFGPGTRLTVL.

The chain recombines TRBV2 with TRBJ1-5, with a tentative D call TRBD1 (6 bases). Trimming cost V 8 bases and J 3 bases, with 11 bases left between them. Germline-derived CDR1 and CDR2 are SNHLY and FYNNEI. CDR3 size: 13 residues. The CDR3 DNA reads as TGTGCCAGCCTCCGGGACAACAATCAGCCCCAGCATTTT. Its translation: CASLRDNNQPQHF.

V and J are TRBV9 and TRBJ2-3; 8 nucleotides align to TRBD2. With 4 bases clipped from V and 2 bases from J, the junction kept 12 bases outside the gene matches. CDR1 and CDR2 (germline): SGDLS, YYNGEE. The CDR3 covers 17 residues. In nucleotides, the CDR3 is TGTGCCAGCAGCCCACGGCGGGGGGCGGGACCCACAGATACGCAGTATTTT. The encoded protein is CASSPRRGAGPTDTQYF.

J is TRBJ1-2 and V is TRBV7-3; 7 bases align to TRBD1. Germline assignment: CDR1 SGHTA and CDR2 FQGTGA. The V segment lost 5 bases and the J segment 5 bases; nucleotides outside the gene matches: 5. The CDR3 is made up of 13 amino acids. The CDR3: CASSRDSGYGYTF. The DNA of the CDR3 is TGTGCCAGCAGCCGGGACAGCGGATATGGCTACACCTTC.